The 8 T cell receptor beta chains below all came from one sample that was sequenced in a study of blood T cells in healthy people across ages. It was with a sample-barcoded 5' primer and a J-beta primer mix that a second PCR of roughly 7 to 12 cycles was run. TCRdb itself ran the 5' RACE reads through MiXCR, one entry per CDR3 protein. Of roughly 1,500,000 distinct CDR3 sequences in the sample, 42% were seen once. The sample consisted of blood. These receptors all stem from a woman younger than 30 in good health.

The CDR3 DNA sequence: TGTGCCAGCAGCCAATACCCTCCGACAGATCCACAAGATACGCAGTATTTT. This gives the protein CASSQYPPTDPQDTQYF. The chain couples TRBV4-2 to TRBJ2-3; the D gene is possibly TRBD1 (5 bases). Germline-derived CDR1 and CDR2 are LGHNA and YNFKEQ. The CDR3 has 17 residues. Trimming took off 2 bases at V and 5 bases at J, with 20 bases between the two ends.

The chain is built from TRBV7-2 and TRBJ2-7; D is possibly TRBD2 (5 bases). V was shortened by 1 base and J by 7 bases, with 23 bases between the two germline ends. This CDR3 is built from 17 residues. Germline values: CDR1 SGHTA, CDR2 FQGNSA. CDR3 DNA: TGTGCCAGCAGCTTAGGGGGTGGACGAGCGGTTAACAATGAGCAGTACTTC. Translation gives CASSLGGGRAVNNEQYF.

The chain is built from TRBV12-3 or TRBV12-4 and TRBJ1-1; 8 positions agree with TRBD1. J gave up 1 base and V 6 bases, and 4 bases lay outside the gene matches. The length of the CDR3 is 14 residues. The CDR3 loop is CASSFRGQNTEAFF. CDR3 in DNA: TGTGCCAGCAGCTTCAGGGGGCAGAACACTGAAGCTTTCTTT.

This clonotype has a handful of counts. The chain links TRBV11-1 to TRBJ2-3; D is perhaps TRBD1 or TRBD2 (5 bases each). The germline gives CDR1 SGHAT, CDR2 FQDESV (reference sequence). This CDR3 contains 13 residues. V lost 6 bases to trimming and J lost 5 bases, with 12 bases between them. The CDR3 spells CASSSWDQDTQYF. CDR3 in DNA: TGTGCCAGCAGTTCGTGGGACCAAGATACGCAGTATTTT.

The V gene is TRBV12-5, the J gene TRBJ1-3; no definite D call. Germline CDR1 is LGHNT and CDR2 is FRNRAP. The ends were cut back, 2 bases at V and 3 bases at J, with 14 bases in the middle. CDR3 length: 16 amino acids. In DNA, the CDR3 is TGTGCTAGTGGTTTGACCTTAGGTGGGAATGGAAACACCATATATTTT. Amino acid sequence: CASGLTLGGNGNTIYF. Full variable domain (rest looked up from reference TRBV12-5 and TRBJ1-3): DARVTQTPRHKVTEMGQEVTMRCQPILGHNTVFWYRQTMMQGLELLAYFRNRAPLDDSGMPKDRFSAEMPDATLATLKIQPSEPRDSAVYFCASGLTLGGNGNTIYFGEGSWLTVV.

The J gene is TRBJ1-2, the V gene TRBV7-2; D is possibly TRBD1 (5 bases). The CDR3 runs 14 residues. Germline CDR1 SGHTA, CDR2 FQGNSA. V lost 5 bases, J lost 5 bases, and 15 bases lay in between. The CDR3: CASSQDGRVYGYTF. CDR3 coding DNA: TGTGCCAGCAGCCAGGACGGCAGGGTTTATGGCTACACCTTC.

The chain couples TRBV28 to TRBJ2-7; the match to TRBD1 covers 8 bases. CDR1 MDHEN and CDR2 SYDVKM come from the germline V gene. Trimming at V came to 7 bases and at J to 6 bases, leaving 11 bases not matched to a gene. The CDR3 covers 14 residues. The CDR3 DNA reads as TGTGCCAGCATCGACGGACAGGGAAGAGCCGAGCAGTACTTC. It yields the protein CASIDGQGRAEQYF.

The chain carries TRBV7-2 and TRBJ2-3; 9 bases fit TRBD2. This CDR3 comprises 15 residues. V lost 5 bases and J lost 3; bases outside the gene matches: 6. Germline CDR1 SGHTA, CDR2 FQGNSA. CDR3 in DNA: TGTGCCAGCAGCCTTAATAGCGGGAGAACAGATACGCAGTATTTT. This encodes CASSLNSGRTDTQYF.